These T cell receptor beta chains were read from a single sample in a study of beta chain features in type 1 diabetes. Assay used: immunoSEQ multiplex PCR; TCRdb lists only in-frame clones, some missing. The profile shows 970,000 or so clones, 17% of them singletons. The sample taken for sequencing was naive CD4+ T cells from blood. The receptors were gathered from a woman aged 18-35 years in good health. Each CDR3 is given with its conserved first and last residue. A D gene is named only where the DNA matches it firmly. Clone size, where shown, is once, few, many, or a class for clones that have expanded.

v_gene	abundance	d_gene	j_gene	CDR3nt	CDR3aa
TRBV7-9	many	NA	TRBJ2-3	TGTGCCAGCAGCTTCACAGATACGCAGTATTTT	CASSFTDTQYF
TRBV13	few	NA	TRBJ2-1	TGTGCCAGCAGCTCTAGGTGGAATGAGCAGTTCTTC	CASSSRWNEQFF
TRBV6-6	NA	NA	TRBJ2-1	TGTGCCAGCAGTTACCCGAGGGGTAGTGAGTCCAATGAGCAGTTCTTC	CASSYPRGSESNEQFF
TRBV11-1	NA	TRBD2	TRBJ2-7	TGTGCCAGCAGCTTAGGTGGGTTCTGGCGGGAGTCTTCCGAGCAGTACTTC	CASSLGGFWRESSEQYF
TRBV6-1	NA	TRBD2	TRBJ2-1	TGTGCCAGCAGTGAAGGTGGTAGCGGGAGATTTAATGAGCAGTTCTTC	CASSEGGSGRFNEQFF
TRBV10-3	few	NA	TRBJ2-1	TGTGCCATCAGAGATCAGGGAGGAGCTCAACACAATGAGCAGTTCTTC	CAIRDQGGAQHNEQFF
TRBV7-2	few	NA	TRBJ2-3	TGTGCCAGCAGCTTAGTAATCGGGGATTCAGATACGCAGTATTTT	CASSLVIGDSDTQYF
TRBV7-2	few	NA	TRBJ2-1	TGTGCCAGCAGCTCCCAGGCTGGAAAGTTCTTC	CASSSQAGKFF
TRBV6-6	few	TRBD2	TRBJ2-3	TGTGCCAGCACCCCCCGCGGGAGGAGCGCAGATACGCAGTATTTT	CASTPRGRSADTQYF
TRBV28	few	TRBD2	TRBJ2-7	TGTGCCAGCAGTCCCTCGGGACTAGCGGCCGAGCAGTACTTC	CASSPSGLAAEQYF
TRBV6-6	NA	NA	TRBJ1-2	TGTGCCAGCAGTTACTCCGGACAGCCGCTGGGCACCTTC	CASSYSGQPLGTF
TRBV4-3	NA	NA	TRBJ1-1	TGCGCCAGCAGCCAAGAACGCCACAATGAAGCTTTCTTT	CASSQERHNEAFF
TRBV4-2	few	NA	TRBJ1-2	TGTGCCAGCAGCCAAGTGTCGCGGGGCGTCGGGGGCTACACCTTC	CASSQVSRGVGGYTF
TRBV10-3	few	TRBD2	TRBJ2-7	TGTGCCATCAGGAGACTAGCGGGAGACGAGCAGTACTTC	CAIRRLAGDEQYF
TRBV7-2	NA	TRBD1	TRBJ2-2	TGTGCCAGCAGCAAGACAGGGGGCTCGGCCGGGGAGCTGTTTTTT	CASSKTGGSAGELFF
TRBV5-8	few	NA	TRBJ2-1	TGTGCCAGCAGCTTGCCCAAGAGACACAATGAGCAGTTCTTC	CASSLPKRHNEQFF
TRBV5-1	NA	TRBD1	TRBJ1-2	TGCGCCAGCAGCTCCAGGGGGCGCAGCTATGGCTACACCTTC	CASSSRGRSYGYTF
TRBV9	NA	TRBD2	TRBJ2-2	TGTGCCAGCAGCGTAGTAGGTGGGAGGGCCTCAAACACCGGGGAGCTGTTTTTT	CASSVVGGRASNTGELFF
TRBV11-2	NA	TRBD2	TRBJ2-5	TGTGCCAGCAGCTTAGCGAATCAACTAGCGGGAATAAAGACCCAGTACTTC	CASSLANQLAGIKTQYF
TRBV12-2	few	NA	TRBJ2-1	TGTGCAAGTCGCCCATTAGTGAGTCGACATGAGCAGTTCTTC	CASRPLVSRHEQFF
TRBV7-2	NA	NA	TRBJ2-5	TGTGCCAGCAGCTTAGCCCTTCGACAGGTGGAGACCCAGTACTTC	CASSLALRQVETQYF
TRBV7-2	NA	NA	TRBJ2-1	TGTGCCAGCAGCCCGTCAATGGGTTCCTTGGGTGAGCAGTTCTTC	CASSPSMGSLGEQFF
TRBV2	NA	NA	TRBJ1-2	TGTGCCAGCAGTGTTACTCGGGACTATGGCTACACCTTC	CASSVTRDYGYTF
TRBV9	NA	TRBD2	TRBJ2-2	TGTGCCAGCAGCGTATCCAGCGGGAGAATCAGCGGGGAGCTGTTTTTT	CASSVSSGRISGELFF
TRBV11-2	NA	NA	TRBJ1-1	TGTGCCAGCAGGGTGGCAATAATGAACACTGAAGCTTTCTTT	CASRVAIMNTEAFF
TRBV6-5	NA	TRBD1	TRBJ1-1	TGTGCCAGCAGCCTAGGACAGGTGGGCACTGAAGCTTTCTTT	CASSLGQVGTEAFF
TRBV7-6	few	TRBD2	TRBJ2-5	TGTGCCAGCAGCCCACCCTGGGGCGGGAGAGGGGAGACCCAGTACTTC	CASSPPWGGRGETQYF
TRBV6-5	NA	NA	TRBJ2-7	TGTGCCAGCAGTAGAACAGGGAACTCCTACGAGCAGTACTTC	CASSRTGNSYEQYF
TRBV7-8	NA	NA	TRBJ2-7	TGTGCCAGCAGCCAAGGGAGCCCACCGGCGGAGCAGTACTTC	CASSQGSPPAEQYF
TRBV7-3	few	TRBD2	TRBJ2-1	TGTGCCAGCAGCGCTACTAGCGGGTCCTACAATGAGCAGTTCTTC	CASSATSGSYNEQFF
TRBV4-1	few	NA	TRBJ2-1	TGCGCCAGCAGCCAAGAAGGGACCAGCAATGAGCAGTTCTTC	CASSQEGTSNEQFF
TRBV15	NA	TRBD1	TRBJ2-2	TGTGCCACCAGCGGCCCGCGATCAGGTCCGGGACAGGGGAACACCGGGGAGCTGTTTTTT	CATSGPRSGPGQGNTGELFF
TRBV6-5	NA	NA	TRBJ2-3	TGTGCCAGCGCCGGACCCCATACGCAGTATTTT	CASAGPHTQYF
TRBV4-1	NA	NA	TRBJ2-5	TGCGCCAGCAGCCAAGATTCCTTGCGGATAGGGGAGACCCAGTACTTC	CASSQDSLRIGETQYF
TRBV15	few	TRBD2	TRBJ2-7	TGTGCCACCAGCAGAGGTGGGCTAGCGGGTGACGGGGAGCAGTACTTC	CATSRGGLAGDGEQYF
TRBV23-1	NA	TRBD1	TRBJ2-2	TGCGCCAGCAGGAGTAAACAGGGGGCGAGGAACACCGGGGAGCTGTTTTTT	CASRSKQGARNTGELFF
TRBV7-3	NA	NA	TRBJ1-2	TGTGCCAGCAGCTTAATCCCGGGCGGAGGTGGCTACACCTTC	CASSLIPGGGGYTF
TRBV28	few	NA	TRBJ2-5	TGTGCCAGCATGTCCGTCCTCCAAGAGACCCAGTACTTC	CASMSVLQETQYF
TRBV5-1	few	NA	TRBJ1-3	TGCGCCAGCAGCCTTGACGGGGGAAACACCATATATTTT	CASSLDGGNTIYF
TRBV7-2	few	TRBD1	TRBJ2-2	TGTGCCAGCAGCTTAATTATTCGGGGACAGGGTCCCGGGGAGCTGTTTTTT	CASSLIIRGQGPGELFF
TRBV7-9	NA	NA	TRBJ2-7	TGTGCCAGCAGCTTGGTCTCGACATGGGACGAGCAGTACTTC	CASSLVSTWDEQYF
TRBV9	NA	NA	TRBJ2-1	TGTGCCAGCAGCGTCGGGGCGGGCTCCTACAATGAGCAGTTCTTC	CASSVGAGSYNEQFF